The 8 T cell receptor beta chains listed next were all sequenced from one sample in a study of beta chain features in type 1 diabetes (dated by TCRdb to 2016 to 2019). Points the paper makes about the study in general: A moderate but significant shortening of TCRB CDR3 length was observed in type 1 diabetes patients in all four CD4+ subsets.

No cognate antigen is known for these TCRs. The receptor library was made with the immunoSEQ multiplex PCR assay. The High Capacity cDNA Reverse Transcription Kit was used to reverse transcribe all of the isolated RNA, meaning that expressed TCRB transcripts were what got sequenced. This is the immuneACCESS table as TCRdb keeps it, with only in-frame sequences that have V and J called. A part of the clones is gone; compared with another copy, unresolved V genes explain less than half, and the rest is unexplained. This sample holds almost 350,000 clones; 9.3% were observed only once. Over 0.95% of the sample belongs to the ten largest clones. Source material: central memory CD4+ T cells from blood. The receptors come from a man aged 30 to 45 with type 1 diabetes.

In the case of this clone: The identical CDR3 is also encoded by other nucleotide sequences in the sample. This chain connects TRBV7-2 to TRBJ1-2; D is possibly TRBD1 (6 bases). Germline-derived CDR1 and CDR2 are SGHTA and FQGNSA. Trimming left V 5 bases short and J 5 bases short, with 12 bases between. This CDR3 spans 13 amino acids. CDR3 amino acids: CASSPRQDYGYTF. In nucleotides, the CDR3 is TGTGCCAGCAGCCCGAGACAGGATTATGGCTACACCTTC.

This clone was counted between two and nine times. The chain couples TRBV18 to TRBJ1-2, with D uncertain. The V gene lost 4 bases and the J gene lost 0 bases, with 6 bases spanning the gap. Looked up from germline, CDR1 is KGHSH and CDR2 is LQKENI. The CDR3 runs to 13 residues. CDR3: CASSLGANYGYTF. CDR3 nucleotides: TGTGCCAGCTCACTCGGGGCTAACTATGGCTACACCTTC.

This clone was seen a handful of times. This sequence joins TRBV6-5 and TRBJ1-4, with D hard to call. The CDR3 has 13 amino acids. Trimming pared 8 bases from V and 3 bases from J, leaving 10 bases between. Per the germline V gene, CDR1 is MNHEY and CDR2 is SVGAGI. The CDR3 loop is CASQDTSNEKLFF. The DNA of the CDR3 is TGTGCCAGCCAAGACACTTCTAATGAAAAACTGTTTTTT.

V usage is TRBV7-9 and J usage is TRBJ1-2; D unclear. This CDR3 spans 11 amino acids. Germline lookup yields CDR1 SEHNR and CDR2 FQNEAQ (reference sequence). V lost 3 bases and J 7 bases, leaving 6 bases between the germline ends. The CDR3 sequence: CASSFQSGYTF. The CDR3 DNA is TGTGCCAGCAGCTTCCAAAGTGGCTACACCTTC.

This clone was recorded once. Other DNA sequences in this sample translate to the same CDR3. The DNA of the CDR3 is TGTGCCAGCAGTAGGGGGGCGACTGGGGCCAACGTCCTGACTTTC. It translates to CASSRGATGANVLTF. The V and J genes are TRBV14 and TRBJ2-6; D assignment may be TRBD1 or TRBD2 (6 bases each). V dropped 6 bases and J dropped 2 bases, with 11 bases sitting between them. The CDR3 sequence is 15 residues long. Germline CDR1 reads SGHDN; CDR2 reads FVKESK.

J is TRBJ1-1 and V is TRBV13; no firm D call. Germline CDR1 PRHDT, CDR2 FYEKMQ (reference sequence). The V end was cut by 0 bases, the J end by 4 bases, with 6 bases between. CDR3 size: 13 residues. The CDR3 nucleotides read TGTGCCAGCAGCTTAGGTGGGGTCACTGAAGCTTTCTTT. Its translation: CASSLGGVTEAFF.

The chain joins TRBV7-2 to TRBJ2-5, with 9 positions matching TRBD2. From germline, CDR1 is SGHTA and CDR2 FQGNSA. The CDR3 consists of 17 residues. J gave up 5 bases and V 0 bases, and 10 bases lay outside the gene matches. CDR3 sequence reads: CASSLAIGAGGLETQYF. CDR3 DNA: TGTGCCAGCAGCTTAGCGATAGGCGCGGGGGGGCTCGAGACCCAGTACTTC.

The rearrangement joins TRBV5-1 to TRBJ2-3; D is undetermined. From germline, CDR1 is SGHRS and CDR2 YFSETQ. Trimming took 0 bases from V and 6 from J, leaving 2 bases between them. The length of the CDR3 is 11 residues. Written as DNA, the CDR3 is TGCGCCAGCAGCTTGGATGATACGCAGTATTTT. This translates into CASSLDDTQYF.